Below are 21 T cell receptor beta chains sequenced from a single sample in a study of blood T cells in healthy people across ages. Combining a sample-barcoded 5' primer with a J-beta primer mix, a second PCR ran for roughly 7 to 12 cycles. TCRdb used MiXCR to reprocess the 5' RACE reads, holding one entry per CDR3 protein. There are 790,000 or so distinct CDR3 sequences in the sample; roughly three fifths occur only once, and 25% to 30% lies in the top ten. Sequencing was performed on blood. All receptors come from a man aged 40-55 years in good health.

V is TRBV29-1 and J is TRBJ2-5, with D uncertain. The CDR3 totals 15 residues. V gave up 3 bases and J gave up 0 bases, with 14 bases separating them. From germline, CDR1 is SQVTM and CDR2 ANQGSEA. This CDR3 is CSVELFQGDQETQYF. The DNA for the CDR3 is TGCAGCGTTGAGCTTTTCCAAGGCGACCAAGAGACCCAGTACTTC.

J is TRBJ2-5 and V is TRBV12-3 or TRBV12-4; D is ambiguous. Trimming removed 7 bases at V and 7 bases at J, with 7 bases between. CDR3 length: 10 residues. CDR3 bases: TGTGCCAGCACAGTTGGGACCCAGTACTTC. It specifies CASTVGTQYF.

The CDR3 DNA reads TGCAGTGCTAGGAGAATCCTTCGGGACAGGTCCTACAATGAGCAGTTCTTC. Translating gives CSARRILRDRSYNEQFF. J is TRBJ2-1 and V is TRBV20-1, with TRBD1 identical over 8 bases. J was trimmed by 1 base and V by 3 bases; bases with no gene match: 11. The CDR3 covers 17 residues. CDR1 is DFQATT, CDR2 SNEGSKA, per germline (reference sequence).

V and J are TRBV20-1 and TRBJ2-5; TRBD2 agrees at 9 bases. V was clipped by 6 bases and J by 3 bases; unmatched bases: 11. The CDR3 has 15 residues. CDR1 DFQATT and CDR2 SNEGSKA come from the germline V gene (reference sequence). DNA for the CDR3: TGCAGTGCAGACCCCAGGCGGGGGGGCAAAGAGACCCAGTACTTC. As protein: CSADPRRGGKETQYF.

The genes are TRBV7-2 and TRBJ1-6; no clear D gene. V shed 2 bases and J shed 9 bases, with 17 bases lying between them. CDR3 length: 16 residues. CDR1 is SGHTA and CDR2 is FQGNSA in the germline V gene. In DNA form, the CDR3 reads TGTGCCAGCAGCTTAAATGGTCGGACGATCGGTTCACCCCTCCACTTT. Encoded protein: CASSLNGRTIGSPLHF.

This chain joins TRBV7-2 and TRBJ2-2; 9 bases map to TRBD2. The V gene's germline CDR1 is SGHTA and CDR2 FQGNSA. The CDR3 is made up of 18 amino acids. V shed 0 bases and J 0 bases; nucleotides not matched to a gene: 5. CDR3 bases: TGTGCCAGCAGCTTAGCGCCGGCTAGCGGGACGAACACCGGGGAGCTGTTTTTT. It yields the protein CASSLAPASGTNTGELFF.

The chain uses TRBV11-2 and TRBJ2-5, with D possibly matching TRBD1 (6 bases). Deletions cut 3 bases from V and 0 bases from J, with 8 bases between. This CDR3 contains 14 residues. CDR1 and CDR2 from the germline V gene are SGHAT and FQNNGV. In nucleotides, the CDR3 is TGTGCCAGCAGCTTCCGGGACAACCAAGAGACCCAGTACTTC. It encodes CASSFRDNQETQYF.

This chain links TRBV12-3 or TRBV12-4 with TRBJ2-3; 10 bases line up with TRBD2. The CDR3 consists of 15 residues. The V and J ends lost 6 bases and 3 bases, in that order; junction bases with no gene match: 6. Here the CDR3 DNA reads TGTGCCAGCAGACCCGGGACTAGCGAGACAGATACGCAGTATTTT. It codes for CASRPGTSETDTQYF.

The chain recombines TRBV20-1 with TRBJ1-2; 8 bases map to TRBD1. Per the germline V gene, CDR1 is DFQATT and CDR2 is SNEGSKA (reference sequence). V gave up 3 bases and J gave up 8 bases; unmatched junction bases: 11. The CDR3 covers 14 residues. The DNA for the CDR3 is TGCAGTGCTAGTGAAACAGGGGGGGCAGAGGGCTACACCTTC. Amino acids: CSASETGGAEGYTF.

J is TRBJ2-1 and V is TRBV6-1; no firm D call. Trimming removed 2 bases from V and 1 base from J, with 3 bases in between. This CDR3 region has 13 residues. The germline V gene has CDR1 MNHNS and CDR2 SASEGT. CDR3 sequence reads: CASSEWSYNEQFF. The DNA for the CDR3 is TGTGCCAGCAGTGAATGGTCCTACAATGAGCAGTTCTTC.

The chain couples TRBV5-1 to TRBJ2-1; TRBD2 matches 13 bases. The germline V gene has CDR1 SGHRS and CDR2 YFSETQ. The CDR3 consists of 16 residues. V was clipped by 2 bases and J by 6 bases; unmatched bases: 5. The CDR3 DNA sequence: TGCGCCAGCAGCTTCGAACTAGCGGGAGGGTTCAATGAGCAGTTCTTC. Its protein product is CASSFELAGGFNEQFF.

The chain recombines TRBV6-5 with TRBJ2-1; 7 bases agree with TRBD2. Germline-derived CDR1 and CDR2 are MNHEY and SVGAGI. CDR3 size: 14 residues. Unmatched junction bases numbered 9, after V lost 6 bases and J lost 7 bases. Here the CDR3 reads CASSQPRGGNEQFF. CDR3 DNA: TGTGCCAGCAGCCAACCGAGGGGAGGGAATGAGCAGTTCTTC.

The V gene is TRBV7-6, the J gene TRBJ2-3, with a weak D call TRBD2 (5 bases). The CDR3 runs 17 residues. V was pared by 2 bases and J by 5 bases, with 20 bases between. Germline assignment: CDR1 SGHVS and CDR2 FNYEAQ. CDR3 sequence reads: CASSLISGSGARDTQYF. CDR3 bases: TGTGCCAGCAGCTTAATTTCGGGAAGCGGAGCTCGAGATACGCAGTATTTT. The whole variable domain, remainder taken from reference TRBV7-6 and TRBJ2-3, is GAGVSQSPRYKVTKRGQDVALRCDPISGHVSLYWYRQALGQGPEFLTYFNYEAQQDKSGLPNDRFSAERPEGSISTLTIQRTEQRDSAMYRCASSLISGSGARDTQYFGPGTRLTVL.

The chain has TRBV12-3 or TRBV12-4 and TRBJ2-1; D gene unclear. V was trimmed by 7 bases and J by 7 bases, leaving 23 bases between them. CDR3 length: 16 residues. The CDR3 DNA follows: TGTGCCAGCACTATAACCTCCATTGTAGCTGCAAATGAGCAGTTCTTC. This sequence encodes CASTITSIVAANEQFF.

This clonotype occurred a few times. The rearrangement links TRBV12-3 or TRBV12-4 to TRBJ1-1, with D unclear. The CDR3 spans 13 residues. The germline V and J ends were trimmed by 3 bases and 8 bases, with 13 bases remaining between them. The CDR3 loop reads CASSFLVLGEAFF. CDR3 in DNA: TGTGCCAGCAGTTTTCTGGTTCTGGGGGAAGCTTTCTTT.

This sequence joins TRBV7-6 and TRBJ2-2; 8 bases agree with TRBD2. The germline V gene encodes CDR1 SGHVS and CDR2 FNYEAQ. V lost 3 bases to trimming and J lost 4 bases; unmatched junction nucleotides: 13. The CDR3 length is 18 residues. The CDR3 DNA sequence: TGTGCCAGCAGCTTTCCCCCCTGGCGGGGGGACCGCACCGGGGAGCTGTTTTTT. Translated, it gives CASSFPPWRGDRTGELFF. Full variable domain (rest looked up from reference TRBV7-6 and TRBJ2-2): GAGVSQSPRYKVTKRGQDVALRCDPISGHVSLYWYRQALGQGPEFLTYFNYEAQQDKSGLPNDRFSAERPEGSISTLTIQRTEQRDSAMYRCASSFPPWRGDRTGELFFGEGSRLTVL.

The sample holds a few counts of this clonotype. The chain couples TRBV5-5 to TRBJ2-3; D is possibly TRBD1 (6 bases). Germline V gives CDR1 SGHKS, CDR2 YYEKEE (reference sequence). V gave up 0 bases and J gave up 2 bases, with 10 bases separating them. The CDR3 sequence is 15 residues long. The CDR3 region is CASSLAGQPTDTQYF. CDR3 in DNA: TGTGCCAGCAGCTTGGCGGGACAACCCACAGATACGCAGTATTTT.

A few counts support this clonotype. The chain combines TRBV7-2 with TRBJ2-5, with D possibly TRBD1 on 5 matching bases. Germline CDR1 is SGHTA and CDR2 is FQGNSA. The ends were cut back, 5 bases at V and 2 bases at J, with 15 bases in the middle. The CDR3 is 15 residues long. CDR3 sequence reads: CASSPIGAKQETQYF. The CDR3 coding sequence is TGTGCCAGCAGCCCTATAGGGGCAAAGCAAGAGACCCAGTACTTC. Complete variable domain (other parts from reference TRBV7-2 and TRBJ2-5): GAGVSQSPSNKVTEKGKDVELRCDPISGHTALYWYRQSLGQGLEFLIYFQGNSAPDKSGLPSDRFSAERTGGSVSTLTIQRTQQEDSAVYLCASSPIGAKQETQYFGPGTRLLVL.

This clonotype was detected only once. CDR3 in amino acids: CSARDGDSTRGEQYF. The CDR3 region has the DNA TGCAGTGCTAGAGATGGGGACAGCACCCGGGGTGAGCAGTACTTC. This chain joins TRBV20-1 and TRBJ2-5, with TRBD1 matching over 7 bases. V shed 0 bases, J shed 11 bases, and the junction held 15 bases outside the gene matches. Germline V CDR1 and CDR2: DFQATT, SNEGSKA (reference sequence). The CDR3 consists of 15 residues.

In its sample, this clonotype was seen a few times. The chain uses TRBV3-1 and TRBJ2-1; 10 nucleotides agree with TRBD2. CDR3 size: 16 residues. Looked up from germline, CDR1 is LGHDT and CDR2 is YNNKEL (reference sequence). V was clipped by 5 bases and J by 3 bases; unmatched bases: 7. CDR3 region: CASSGRTSGSYNEQFF. The CDR3 DNA reads as TGTGCCAGCAGCGGACGGACTAGCGGTAGCTACAATGAGCAGTTCTTC.

This clonotype was counted only a few times. The V and J genes are TRBV24-1 and TRBJ2-3, with D perhaps assigned TRBD1 or TRBD2 (6 bases each). Trimming pared 1 base from V and 5 bases from J, leaving 15 bases between. The CDR3 is made up of 16 amino acids. Germline CDR1 KGHDR, CDR2 SFDVKD. CDR3 loop: CATSDFRQERVDTQYF. For the CDR3, the DNA is TGTGCCACCAGTGATTTCCGACAGGAGCGGGTAGATACGCAGTATTTT.